A single T cell receptor beta chain is shown here with its context. These data come from a study of cytomegalovirus exposure and HLA in healthy donors. It was with 60 Vbeta and 13 Jbeta primers that the PCR ran. Measured with immunoSEQ multiplex PCR; TCRdb has only the in-frame clones, and not every one. The sample consists of roughly 140,000 clones, around 79% of them appearing once. Sequencing was carried out using PBMCs. The clonotype comes from a human donor in good health.

In DNA form, the CDR3 reads TGTGCCAGCAGCGTTGCCCTAGGATATGGTCGGAACGGGGAGCTGTTTTTT. It codes for CASSVALGYGRNGELFF. V is TRBV7-9 and J is TRBJ2-2; no clear D. This CDR3 has 17 residues. In germline, CDR1 is SEHNR, CDR2 FQNEAQ (reference sequence). The V and J ends lost 5 bases and 7 bases respectively, with 23 bases between them.